Listed below are T cell receptor beta chains from one sample, sequenced in a study of early T cells in non-severe SARS-CoV-2 infection. TCRdb ran MiXCR on the 5' RACE reads and lists one entry per CDR3 protein. The data hold 50,000 to 60,000 distinct CDR3 sequences, with approximately 7.7% observed a single time. The sample taken for sequencing was whole blood. The receptors derive from an adult who was a healthcare worker with PCR-confirmed SARS-CoV-2 infection or an uninfected control (not recorded which). The conserved cysteine and the conserved F or W are not part of the CDR3 here.

V gene	J gene	CDR3 protein
TRBV12-5	TRBJ1-1	ASGRTGRDTEAF
TRBV29-1	TRBJ1-2	SVEGSGRANYGYT
TRBV18	TRBJ2-5	ASSPPAGTGGMWETQY
TRBV12-2	TRBJ2-1	ASRFRGQNGSHCNEQF
TRBV28	TRBJ2-1	VTKARDRRNEQF
TRBV15	TRBJ1-3	ATSRDGDTIY
TRBV11-2	TRBJ2-1	ASSFETGGYEQF
TRBV7-9	TRBJ1-4	ASSLYGQANEKLF
TRBV5-1	TRBJ2-1	ASSLALSSRYNEQF
TRBV20-1	TRBJ2-1	SAMQRASSYNEQF
TRBV6-1	TRBJ1-5	ASRGQGYQPQH
TRBV7-9	TRBJ2-1	ASSGYNEQF
TRBV10-1	TRBJ2-3	ASSSVGADTQY
TRBV27	TRBJ1-5	ASSFVVGQPQH
TRBV4-1	TRBJ2-1	ASNHLTSYNEQF
TRBV29-1	TRBJ2-1	SAPIGLAGFLVEQF
TRBV6-5	TRBJ2-2	ASSADRGLAGELF
TRBV7-9	TRBJ1-2	ASSPRTRGYT
TRBV3-1	TRBJ2-7	ASSLTMTSGISEQY
TRBV4-2	TRBJ2-3	ASSQELAGGTDTQY
TRBV5-1	TRBJ2-7	ASTRRAGDEQY
TRBV14	TRBJ2-7	ASSLRGDASSYEQY
TRBV5-1	TRBJ1-1	ASMAQRLNTEAF
TRBV6-6	TRBJ2-6	ASSYVISGANVLT
TRBV7-2	TRBJ2-3	ASTIQGAGLAGGDTQY
TRBV3-1	TRBJ1-2	ASSLQSYGYT
TRBV11-3	TRBJ2-3	ASSHRTAPTQY
TRBV29-1	TRBJ2-1	SVPMGHEQF
TRBV21-1	TRBJ2-5	ASSKELGLAGDETQY
TRBV6-4	TRBJ2-7	ASSEYGTGGYEQY
TRBV20-1	TRBJ2-7	SATLAGPSYEQY
TRBV7-2	TRBJ1-3	ASSLSGASGNTIY
TRBV28	TRBJ2-7	ASSLFIHHEQY
TRBV3-1	TRBJ2-7	ASSQDFTSGSNEQY
TRBV6-1	TRBJ1-6	ASRETGNAYNSPLH
TRBV12-3/TRBV12-4	TRBJ2-2	ASSLRGSAGELF
TRBV10-3	TRBJ2-2	AISEIGQGTGELF